The entry that follows covers one T cell receptor (beta chain) sequence. Its antigen is currently unknown. This entry belongs to a study of response to subunit inactivated influenza vaccine. Study-wide points: T cells newly recruited by each seasonal influenza vaccination are few, the authors suggested.

The germline V and J ends were trimmed by 3 bases and 3 bases, with 12 bases remaining between them. The CDR3 sequence is 14 residues long. Germline CDR1 is LGHDT and CDR2 is YNNKEL (reference sequence). TCRdb reprocessed the RT-PCR reads via MiXCR and lists one record per CDR3 protein. The table has 450,000 to 600,000 distinct CDR3 sequences, roughly 7.6% seen once. The receptor comes from a man aged 50-75 years who received an inactivated influenza vaccine. The sample consisted of PBMCs from blood, taken around 25 months after vaccination. The J gene is TRBJ2-7, the V gene TRBV3-1, with a possible D match to TRBD1 (6 bases). CDR3 nucleotides: TGTGCCAGCAGCCAGGCAGGGGCCGTCTACGAGCAGTACTTC. Encoded protein: CASSQAGAVYEQYF.